Listed below are T cell receptor beta chains from one sample, sequenced in a study of PD-L1 blockade in urothelial cancer. TCRdb's copy holds only in-frame clones and misses some; the assay was immunoSEQ multiplex PCR. The data show around 100,000 clones, around 86% seen once. Source: PBMCs, taken around atezolizumab (anti-PD-L1) treatment. These receptors were taken from a man aged 55 to 70 with urothelial cancer. Each CDR3 is given with its conserved first and last residue.

V gene	J gene	CDR3 protein
TRBV7-9	TRBJ2-5	CASSPSGVETQYF
TRBV28	TRBJ2-7	CASGASSYEQYF
TRBV7-2	TRBJ2-1	CATYDRGDTYNEQFF
TRBV5-4	TRBJ2-6	CASSPGTGESGANVLTF
TRBV5-1	TRBJ1-1	CASRGEGIGTEAFF
TRBV5-1	TRBJ2-5	CASSAGGNQETQYF
TRBV5-1	TRBJ1-1	CASSLPDRNTEAFF
TRBV2	TRBJ2-3	CASSAGLDGAGDTQYF
TRBV9	TRBJ2-5	CASSVGGPETQYF
TRBV5-4	TRBJ2-2	CASSARTGANTGELFF
TRBV5-1	TRBJ2-7	CASNDYRGPDDEQYF
TRBV28	TRBJ1-1	CASSLPGGPEAFF
TRBV5-1	TRBJ1-2	CASSFGGTEDYGYTF
TRBV9	TRBJ2-3	CASSVDLAGGGTDTQYF
TRBV5-1	TRBJ2-3	CASSSDRGMSTDTQYF
TRBV9	TRBJ2-6	CASSVGGSGANVLTF